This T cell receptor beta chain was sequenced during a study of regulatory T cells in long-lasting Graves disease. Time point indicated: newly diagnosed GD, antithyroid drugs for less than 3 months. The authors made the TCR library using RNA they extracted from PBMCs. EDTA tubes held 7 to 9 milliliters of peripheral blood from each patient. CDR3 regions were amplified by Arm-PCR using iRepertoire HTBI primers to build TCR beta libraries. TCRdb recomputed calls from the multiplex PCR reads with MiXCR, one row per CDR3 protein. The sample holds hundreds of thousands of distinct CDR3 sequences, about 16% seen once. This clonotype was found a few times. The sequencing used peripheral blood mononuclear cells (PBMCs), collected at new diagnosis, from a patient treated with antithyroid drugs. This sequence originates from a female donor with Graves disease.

As DNA, the CDR3 is TGTGCCAGCAGCACCAAGGAAGGTTTAGGTAACTATGGCTACACCTTC. Translating it yields CASSTKEGLGNYGYTF. The chain combines TRBV9 with TRBJ1-2; D remains ambiguous. The V gene lost 4 bases and the J gene lost 1 base, with 17 bases spanning the gap. Germline values: CDR1 SGDLS, CDR2 YYNGEE. The CDR3 is 16 amino acids. Complete variable domain (other parts from reference TRBV9 and TRBJ1-2): DSGVTQTPKHLITATGQRVTLRCSPRSGDLSVYWYQQSLDQGLQFLIQYYNGEERAKGNILERFSAQQFPDLHSELNLSSLELGDSALYFCASSTKEGLGNYGYTFGSGTRLTVV.